Sequencing of this TCR beta chain was carried out in a study of cytomegalovirus exposure and HLA in healthy donors (dated by TCRdb to about 2017). Concerning the study at large: In an earlier analysis of several hundred of the donors, under 300 Gb of sequence data and some 120 million unique TCR beta sequences from about 179 million T cells were reported. Approximately 300 gigabases of sequencing data and tens of millions of unique TCR sequences made up an early release that covered over 550 HLA-typed donors. The genetic ancestry cluster associated with self-reported Caucasian donors included around four fifths of the roughly 400 genotyped donors. The study was designed to test whether signatures of past pathogen exposure could be identified by cataloging public T cell receptors. The study used immunosequencing to profile the T cell repertoires of approximately 630 subjects and linked those repertoires to cytomegalovirus serostatus. In addition to the first cohort of 666 subjects, a separate validation cohort of approximately 110 different subjects was used. The study combined high-throughput TCR immunosequencing, statistical association of individual TCRs with disease status, and machine learning to predict cytomegalovirus infection status. A later analysis re-analyzed previously published TCR beta repertoires from roughly 630 donors and added high-resolution HLA genotyping to study TCR occurrence patterns. Rather than drawing on any new phenotypic data, the later analysis identified candidate immune exposures from TCR beta sequences and the way those sequences occurred across donors. An earlier analysis of approximately 500 of the donors applied high-throughput TCR beta sequencing to assess whether each TCR beta V gene segment acted as functional or pseudogenic. Donor age, sex, ethnicity and CMV serostatus were collected together with the repertoire data. Genome-wide SNP genotypes for about three fifths of the roughly 700 donors were used in a later genetic analysis, which treated that subset as a discovery cohort. Every discovery cohort repertoire had been produced on one sequencing platform. Class I and class II HLA loci were covered by the typing at four-digit resolution. The number of typed donors differed by locus: 629-630 for A, B, C, DRB1 and DQB1; some 540 for DQA1; roughly 600 for DPA1; and 400 to 480 for DPB1. Because of strong linkage in the cohort, roughly five DR-DQ haplotypes were treated as single units for association and clustering. Across around 400 genotyped donors of the cohort, an average of roughly 230,000 unique TCR beta nucleotide sequences per donor were sequenced, and around 19% of those sequences were non-productive.

Libraries were constructed by the immunoSEQ multiplex PCR assay. For the multiplex PCR, a mixture combining 60 forward primers for TCR Vbeta segments and 13 reverse primers for TCR Jbeta segments was used. The CDR3 region of rearranged TCR beta genes was amplified from genomic DNA with a multiplex PCR assay. Amplified TCR beta libraries were sequenced as 87-base-pair reads on the Illumina HiSeq System. Regarding the original processing steps: Across the roughly 640 repertoires, a later analysis counted tens of millions of unique TCR beta chains, approximately 12 million of which were shared by at least two donors. Raw reads were error-corrected and collapsed into unique sequences by a nearest-neighbor algorithm in which closely related sequences were merged to remove PCR and sequencing errors. CDR3 sequences were aligned to IMGT reference sequences to assign V, D and J gene segments. For a sequence to be retained, at least a six-nucleotide match to both a V gene segment and a J gene segment was required. Rearrangements were classified as productive when the CDR3 lacked stop codons and remained in frame with V and J, and all other rearrangements were classified as non-productive. CDR3 was defined according to IMGT convention as the region running from the second conserved V-encoded cysteine to the conserved J-encoded phenylalanine. Sequences without an unambiguous match to a single V gene segment were excluded from the earlier analysis of 587 of the donors. An earlier analysis of several hundred of the donors called V segments functional above 56.7% productive rearrangements and segregating when the between-donor standard deviation exceeded 5%. A statistical classification framework was developed to diagnose cytomegalovirus status using the catalog of TCR beta chain sequences. V and J gene assignment, in a later analysis, came from comparing TCR nucleotide sequences with IMGT/GENE-DB human TR gene sequences. A later analysis assigned CDR3 sequences and most-parsimonious VDJ recombination scenarios with the TCRdist pipeline. In a later analysis, each TCR beta chain was defined by its CDR3 amino acid sequence together with its V-gene family, and reads without a unique V-gene family were excluded. In a later analysis, 500 to 700 highly shared, low-generation-probability nucleotide sequences were removed to address suspected cross-contamination and a sequencing artifact. In a later analysis, a clonal expansion index was calculated for each public chain from normalized within-repertoire ranks of inferred template counts. A later analysis computed generation probabilities with a VDJ recombination model fitted to out-of-frame rearrangements, and checked the results against IGoR. A later analysis scored TCR-TCR, TCR-HLA and TCR-CMV co-occurrence with hypergeometric tests, applying a repertoire-size bias correction to TCR pairs. A later analysis estimated false discovery rates by permuting HLA or CMV assignments 20 times. In a later analysis, co-occurring TCRs were grouped using DBSCAN, and TCRdist sequence similarity was added for clustering within HLA-allele-positive subsets. For co-occurrence clustering, repertoires with fewer than 30,000 or more than 120,000 public chains were excluded, along with several repertoires with anomalous nucleotide sharing. TCRdb limited this immuneACCESS table to in-frame rearrangements with V and J called. A share of clones is missing; checked studies link under half to unresolved V genes, and the rest is unexplained. The V and J calls and clone size were taken over from that table, and D and trimming were inferred from the DNA. This sample holds over 70,000 clones; about 68% were observed only once. The ten largest clones take up 20% to 25% of the sample.

The germline ends are 11 bases apart after V is trimmed by 4 bases and J by 7 bases. The CDR3 contains 13 residues, cysteine and phenylalanine counted. The DNA shown is the 39-base CDR3, in frame from base 1. Taken from the germline V gene, the CDR1 and CDR2 loops are SGHVS and FNYEAQ. The cohort consisted of 600 to 750 healthy bone marrow donors. Cohort members were all nominally healthy when sampled, although unrecorded immune exposures were likely present. The donor tested CMV seropositive and was one of the 289 seropositive cohort members. A peripheral blood sample was collected from each donor, and TCR beta sequencing was performed on peripheral blood mononuclear cells. The Qiagen DNeasy Blood Extraction Kit was used to extract genomic DNA from the blood cell samples. Results the study describes overall, beyond this receptor: When HLA alleles, especially DR and DQ, strongly co-occurred, attributing TCR associations to individual alleles was difficult. Correlated functional status among segregating V segments might be attributable to linkage disequilibrium, but an unknown experimental factor could not be ruled out. Broadly in line with IMGT annotations, most TCR beta V segments showed up in productive rearrangements about 87% or about 30% of the time in an earlier analysis of 450 to 600 of the donors. Specific HLA alleles were associated with over 15,000 TCR beta sequences at a false discovery rate of 0.05 in a later analysis. A cluster of highly shared sequence variants was judged likely to be a technical artifact of the sequencing pipeline. A further reported finding was that TCR beta sequences accurately predicted the HLA-A and HLA-B alleles for most subjects in the first cohort. Presence/absence analyses assumed roughly uniform sequencing depth across donors, an assumption that may not hold. Most TCR sequences were observed very rarely across donors, whereas some public TCRs were present in many individuals. V-gene and J-gene trimming of TCR beta chains was associated with a missense DCLRE1C variant in a later genetic analysis, and the association was replicated in an independent cohort. Most CMV-associated TCR beta chains appeared to be HLA-restricted in a later analysis, and the HLA associations seemed to be driven largely by CMV exposure. A later analysis found that TCR association rates varied across HLA loci, with DRB1 alleles showing the most associated TCRs and HLA-C alleles the fewest. A later analysis reported that several top co-occurrence clusters appeared linked to parvovirus B19, influenza, CMV and Epstein-Barr virus. The study gave a list of some 150 TCR beta chains associated with cytomegalovirus. The classifier was reported to diagnose cytomegalovirus status with high specificity and sensitivity in both the original and validation cohorts. Roughly 15 rarely observed V segments, including chromosome 9 orphons, were excluded from the earlier analysis of some 590 of the donors because counts were too low. In a later analysis, HLA-associated TCR beta chains were found to be more clonally expanded and to have lower generation probabilities than equally common non-associated chains. This cohort had only TCR beta chains sequenced, and the lack of alpha or paired-chain data limited which features could be detected. In a later genetic analysis, fewer N-insertions in productive TCRs were reported among donors in an Asian-associated ancestry cluster than the roughly 700-donor mean. Immune exposure information for the cohort was limited to CMV serostatus. A few of the identified cytomegalovirus-associated TCR beta chains were confirmed in vitro to be specific for cytomegalovirus antigens. Because some donors lacked HLA typing at each locus, the association tests relied only on the typed subset. Some IMGT-functional V segments, including TRBV6-2 and TRBV6-3, could not be told apart with the 87-base-pair reads, so those segments were excluded. The authors suggested that the approach could potentially be extended to other disease states and immunological phenotypes.

Note on this clone: It lacks a known antigen. No base-level quality is on record; no much larger clone is a single base apart.

The sequence was collected from a man aged 30 to 45 in good health and CMV-seropositive. The rearrangement joined TRBV7-6 to TRBJ2-1; matching of 5 bases hints at TRBD2 as the D gene. The sequencing sample was made of PBMCs. The sequenced DNA is TGTGCCAGCAGCTCGAACCTAGCTAATGAGCAGTTCTTC. This sequence encodes CASSSNLANEQFF.